The clone carrying this TCR beta chain was seen repeatedly, ten times or more. What it recognizes is unknown. This CDR3 has 14 amino acids. The germline V gene has CDR1 SGHTA and CDR2 FQGNSA. Trimming took off 5 bases at V and 9 bases at J, with 17 bases between the two ends. The sample is drawn from a study of CD8+CD57+ T cells in acquired aplastic anemia. Study-wide background: When averaged, DNA from sorted CD4+ and CD8+ cells came to 2.5 to 4 ug.

Study-wide findings and caveats: Controls and patients did not differ significantly in CD8+ Simpson's diversity.

TCR beta VDJ and CDR3 were profiled, and genomic DNA was the template. MiXCR, applied by TCRdb to the reads, yields one record per CDR3 protein. The data contain approximately 270,000 distinct CDR3 sequences, 55% to 60% of them seen just once; the ten biggest clones take up roughly 8%. The clonotype originates from a human donor with severe aplastic anemia or a healthy control (not recorded which). Sequenced sample: sorted CD4+, CD8+, or CD8+CD57+ T cells (not recorded which) from PBMCs. The chain uses TRBV7-2 and TRBJ2-4; TRBD2 is a possible D gene (5 bases). The CDR3 sequence is CASSPGVGKGIQYF. The CDR3 nucleotides are TGTGCCAGCAGCCCCGGGGTAGGGAAAGGCATTCAGTACTTC.